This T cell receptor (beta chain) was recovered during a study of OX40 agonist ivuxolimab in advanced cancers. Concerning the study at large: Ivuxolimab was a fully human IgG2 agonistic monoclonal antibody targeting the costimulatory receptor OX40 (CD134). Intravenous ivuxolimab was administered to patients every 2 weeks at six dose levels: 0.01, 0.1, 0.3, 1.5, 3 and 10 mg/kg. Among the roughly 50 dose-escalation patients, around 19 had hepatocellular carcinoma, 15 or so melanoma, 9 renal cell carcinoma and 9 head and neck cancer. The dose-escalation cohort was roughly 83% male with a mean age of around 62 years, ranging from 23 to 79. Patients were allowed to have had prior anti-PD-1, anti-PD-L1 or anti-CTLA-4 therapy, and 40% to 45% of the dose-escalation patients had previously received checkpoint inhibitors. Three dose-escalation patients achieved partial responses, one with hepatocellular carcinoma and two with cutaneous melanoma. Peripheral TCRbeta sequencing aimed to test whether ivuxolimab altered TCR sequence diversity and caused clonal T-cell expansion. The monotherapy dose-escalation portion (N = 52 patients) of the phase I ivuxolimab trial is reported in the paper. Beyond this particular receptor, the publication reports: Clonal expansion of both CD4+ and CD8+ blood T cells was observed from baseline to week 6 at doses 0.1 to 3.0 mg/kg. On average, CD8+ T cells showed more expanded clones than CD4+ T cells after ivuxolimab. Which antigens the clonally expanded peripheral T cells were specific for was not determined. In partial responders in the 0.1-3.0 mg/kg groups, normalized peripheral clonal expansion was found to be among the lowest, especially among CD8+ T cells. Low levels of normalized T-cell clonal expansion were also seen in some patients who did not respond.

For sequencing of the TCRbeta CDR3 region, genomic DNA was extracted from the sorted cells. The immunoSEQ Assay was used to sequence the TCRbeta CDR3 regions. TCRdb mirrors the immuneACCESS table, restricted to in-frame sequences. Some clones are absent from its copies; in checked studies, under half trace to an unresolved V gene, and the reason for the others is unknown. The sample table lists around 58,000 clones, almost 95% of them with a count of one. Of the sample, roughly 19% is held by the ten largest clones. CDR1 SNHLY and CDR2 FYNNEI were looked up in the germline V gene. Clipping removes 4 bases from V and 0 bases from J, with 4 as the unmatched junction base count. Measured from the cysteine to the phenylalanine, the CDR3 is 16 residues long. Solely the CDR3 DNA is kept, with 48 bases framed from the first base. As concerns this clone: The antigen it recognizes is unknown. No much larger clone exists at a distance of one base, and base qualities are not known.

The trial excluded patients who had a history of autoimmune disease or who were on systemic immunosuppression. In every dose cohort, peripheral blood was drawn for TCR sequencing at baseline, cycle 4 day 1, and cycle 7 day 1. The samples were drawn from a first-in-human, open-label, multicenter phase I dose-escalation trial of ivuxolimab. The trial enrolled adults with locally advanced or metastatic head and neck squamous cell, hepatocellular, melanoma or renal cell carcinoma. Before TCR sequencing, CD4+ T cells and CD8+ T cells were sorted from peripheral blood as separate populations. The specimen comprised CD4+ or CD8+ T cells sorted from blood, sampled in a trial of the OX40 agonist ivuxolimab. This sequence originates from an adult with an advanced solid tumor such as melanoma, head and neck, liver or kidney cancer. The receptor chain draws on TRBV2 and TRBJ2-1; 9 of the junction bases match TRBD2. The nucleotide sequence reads TGTGCCAGCAGTGGACTAGCGGTAAGCTCCTACAATGAGCAGTTCTTC. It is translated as CASSGLAVSSYNEQFF.